Below are 10 T cell receptor beta chains sequenced from a single sample in a study of cytomegalovirus exposure and HLA in healthy donors. 60 Vbeta and 13 Jbeta primers were used in PCR. TCRdb keeps only in-frame clones here, not all; method: immunoSEQ multiplex PCR. The sample spans 75,000 to 95,000 clones; the ten largest clones claim approximately 1.5%. Sequenced sample: PBMCs. The receptor set was obtained from a woman aged 60-70 years in good health and CMV-seronegative.

The V call is TRBV18, the J call TRBJ2-3; 10 bases are shared with TRBD1. The CDR3 length is 16 residues. Trimming cost V 4 bases and J 1 base; bases outside gene matches: 5. CDR1 is KGHSH, CDR2 LQKENI, per germline. The CDR3 DNA sequence: TGTGCCAGCTCACTGACCGGGACAGGGGGCACAGATACGCAGTATTTT. Translation: CASSLTGTGGTDTQYF.

J is TRBJ1-4 and V is TRBV29-1; possible D gene TRBD1, 5 bases. The germline V and J ends were trimmed by 0 bases and 11 bases, with 13 bases remaining between them. CDR1 is SQVTM and CDR2 is ANQGSEA in the germline V gene. This CDR3 comprises 13 residues. This CDR3 is CSVEDWTKEKLFF. For the CDR3, the DNA is TGCAGCGTTGAAGATTGGACAAAGGAGAAACTGTTTTTT. The full variable domain, completed using reference TRBV29-1 and TRBJ1-4, is SAVISQKPSRDICQRGTSLTIQCQVDSQVTMMFWYRQQPGQSLTLIATANQGSEATYESGFVIDKFPISRPNLTFSTLTVSNMSPEDSSIYLCSVEDWTKEKLFFGSGTQLSVL.

V and J are TRBV29-1 and TRBJ2-5; 8 positions agree with TRBD1. Germline assignment: CDR1 SQVTM and CDR2 ANQGSEA. V shed 2 bases, J shed 4 bases, and the junction held 3 bases outside the gene matches. The CDR3 extends over 13 amino acids. This CDR3 is CSVEQGAGETQYF. The CDR3 DNA sequence: TGCAGCGTTGAACAGGGGGCTGGAGAGACCCAGTACTTC.

CDR3 loop: CASSLGGTSNEQFF. As DNA, the CDR3 is TGTGCCAGCAGCTTAGGTGGGACTAGCAATGAGCAGTTCTTC. J is TRBJ2-1 and V is TRBV11-3; 8 bases are a match to TRBD2. Trimming cost V 1 base and J 6 bases; bases outside gene matches: 2. The CDR3 covers 14 residues. Germline CDR1 is SGHNT and CDR2 is YENEEA.

The V gene is TRBV19, the J gene TRBJ1-5; possibly TRBD1 for D (5 bases). Germline-derived CDR1 and CDR2 are LNHDA and SQIVND (reference sequence). V lost 1 base, J lost 3 bases, and 10 bases lay in between. This CDR3 is built from 15 residues. The CDR3, as DNA: TGTGCCAGTAGTATAGCCGGACATCCCAATCAGCCCCAGCATTTT. It translates to CASSIAGHPNQPQHF. The whole variable domain, filled in from reference TRBV19 and TRBJ1-5, reads DGGITQSPKYLFRKEGQNVTLSCEQNLNHDAMYWYRQDPGQGLRLIYYSQIVNDFQKGDIAEGYSVSREKKESFPLTVTSAQKNPTAFYLCASSIAGHPNQPQHFGDGTRLSIL.

The V call is TRBV14, the J call TRBJ2-7; 7 bases map to TRBD1. The CDR3 is made up of 14 amino acids. V gave up 4 bases and J gave up 5 bases; unmatched junction bases: 8. CDR1 is SGHDN, CDR2 FVKESK, per germline. The CDR3 region is CASSPRQGFHEQYF. The CDR3, as DNA: TGTGCCAGCAGCCCTCGACAGGGATTCCACGAGCAGTACTTC. Drawing the rest from reference TRBV14 and TRBJ2-7, the complete variable domain is EAGVTQFPSHSVIEKGQTVTLRCDPISGHDNLYWYRRVMGKEIKFLLHFVKESKQDESGMPNNRFLAERTGGTYSTLKVQPAELEDSGVYFCASSPRQGFHEQYFGPGTRLTVT.

The chain employs TRBV7-3 and TRBJ2-7; D might be TRBD1 (6 bases). CDR1 and CDR2 from the germline V gene are SGHTA and FQGTGA. V lost 5 bases and J 0 bases, leaving 20 bases between the germline ends. The CDR3 has 17 residues. The DNA for the CDR3 is TGTGCCAGCAGCCACCCGGGGACAAACCCAGGCTCCTACGAGCAGTACTTC. This gives the protein CASSHPGTNPGSYEQYF.

The chain links TRBV18 to TRBJ2-5, with 7 bases lining up with TRBD1. Trimming removed 3 bases from V and 13 bases from J; junction bases left unmatched: 11. Germline V gene lookup returns CDR1 KGHSH and CDR2 LQKENI. This CDR3 spans 13 amino acids. In nucleotides, the CDR3 is TGTGCCAGCTCACCTAACCGGGACAGTTTTCCGTACTTC. It codes for CASSPNRDSFPYF.

The rearrangement joins TRBV30 to TRBJ1-2; 8 bases agree with TRBD1. Looked up from germline, CDR1 is GTSNPN and CDR2 is SVGIG (reference sequence). The CDR3 has 12 amino acids. V trimming: 2 bases; J trimming: 6 bases; junction bases outside the gene matches: 2. CDR3 sequence (DNA): TGTGCCTGGAGTCAACAGGGGGATGGCTACACCTTC. Amino acid sequence: CAWSQQGDGYTF.

The CDR3 DNA is TGTGCCAGCAGTGAAAGAAGCGGGAGGGATACGCAGTATTTT. Encoded protein: CASSERSGRDTQYF. The rearrangement joins TRBV2 to TRBJ2-3, with 9 bases aligning to TRBD2. This CDR3 contains 14 residues. Germline loops: CDR1 SNHLY, CDR2 FYNNEI. The ends lost 2 bases at V and 6 bases at J; junction bases unmatched: 3.